One sample yielded the 29 T cell receptor beta chains listed below, sequenced in a study of human T cells and chemical hapten exposure. Each CDR3 protein is one row after TCRdb ran MiXCR on the RACE reads. The repertoire holds some 70,000 distinct CDR3 sequences, with around 30% as singletons. The time point is: patch test 1, 2 weeks after DPC sensitization. Treatment in this sample: therapeutic diphenylcyclopropenone sensitization with weekly scalp DPC. The sequenced sample was whole blood, obtained in connection with sensitization to the hapten diphenylcyclopropenone (DPC). These receptors originate from a man aged 35 to 55 with alopecia areata. Some clones in this sample may be carry-over from other donors' samples.

This clonotype was seen a few times. This sequence joins TRBV6-6 and TRBJ2-5, with D unclear. From germline, CDR1 is MNHNY and CDR2 SVGAGI (reference sequence). This CDR3 has 11 residues. V was cut by 6 bases and J by 4 bases, with 6 bases left in between. In DNA, the CDR3 is TGTGCCAGCAGGTCCCGAGAGACCCAGTACTTC. This sequence encodes CASRSRETQYF.

The count of this clonotype is one. The V and J genes are TRBV5-1 and TRBJ1-6; a possible D gene is TRBD1 (5 bases). Trimming shortened V by 2 bases and J by 2 bases, and 17 bases separated the two germline ends. The CDR3 sequence is 18 residues long. The germline V gene has CDR1 SGHRS and CDR2 YFSETQ. The CDR3 region has the DNA TGCGCCAGCAGCTTTGGTCCGGGGGATAGGGCCTATAATTCACCCCTCCACTTT. This encodes CASSFGPGDRAYNSPLHF.

The table lists this clonotype with a few counts. V gene TRBV7-9 combines with J gene TRBJ2-2; D is uncertain. This CDR3 has 14 amino acids. Germline V gene lookup returns CDR1 SEHNR and CDR2 FQNEAQ (reference sequence). V was cut by 5 bases and J by 4 bases, with 11 bases left in between. The CDR3: CASSPLAGTGELFF. The CDR3 DNA sequence: TGTGCCAGCAGCCCCCTCGCTGGCACCGGGGAGCTGTTTTTT.

The sample holds a few counts of this clonotype. The chain employs TRBV28 and TRBJ2-7, with 7 nucleotides matching TRBD1. Trimming at V came to 6 bases and at J to 2 bases, leaving 13 bases not matched to a gene. The CDR3 loop spans 16 amino acids. Germline CDR1 is MDHEN and CDR2 is SYDVKM. The DNA for the CDR3 is TGTGCCAGCAGCATCCCCCGGGACAGCGAAGCCTACGAGCAGTACTTC. This translates into CASSIPRDSEAYEQYF.

This clonotype came up a few times. The V and J genes are TRBV9 and TRBJ2-1; D remains ambiguous. Germline V gene sequence: CDR1 SGDLS, CDR2 YYNGEE. CDR3 size: 14 residues. The V and J ends lost 1 base and 3 bases respectively, with 8 bases between them. The CDR3 protein is CASSVRPSYNEQFF. CDR3 bases: TGTGCCAGCAGCGTAAGGCCTAGCTACAATGAGCAGTTCTTC. The full variable domain, with the rest looked up from reference TRBV9 and TRBJ2-1, is DSGVTQTPKHLITATGQRVTLRCSPRSGDLSVYWYQQSLDQGLQFLIQYYNGEERAKGNILERFSAQQFPDLHSELNLSSLELGDSALYFCASSVRPSYNEQFFGPGTRLTVL.

Note on this clonotype: At one end the junction does not follow the germline gene, possibly because of a read error. The rearrangement uses TRBV11-3 and TRBJ1-1, with unresolved D. The CDR3 is 12 residues long. Per the germline V gene, CDR1 is SGHNT and CDR2 is YENEEA. The DNA for the CDR3 is TGTGCCAGCAGCCACGGTGCCACTGAAACTTTCTTT. Translating it yields CASSHGATETFF.

A few counts support this clonotype. The gene calls are TRBV21-1 and TRBJ2-7; TRBD1 was called by the table and not checked on the DNA. TRBV21-1 is shown as a pseudogene. The CDR3 extends over 17 amino acids. CDR3 residues: CASSKVERDRPYYEQYF. As DNA, the CDR3 is TGTGCCAGCAGCAAAGTAGAGAGGGACAGGCCCTACTACGAGCAGTACTTC.

This clonotype has only a few counts. The CDR3 protein is CASSGGTSWENEQFF. The CDR3 region has the DNA TGTGCCAGCAGCGGAGGGACTAGCTGGGAGAATGAGCAGTTCTTC. The rearrangement joins TRBV5-5 to TRBJ2-1; 9 bases agree with TRBD2. The V and J ends lost 4 bases and 7 bases, in that order; junction bases with no gene match: 9. This CDR3 contains 15 residues. Per the germline V gene, CDR1 is SGHKS and CDR2 is YYEKEE (reference sequence).

A few counts support this clonotype. V and J are TRBV13 and TRBJ1-5, with D uncertain. The V end lost 0 bases, the J end lost 4 bases, and 16 bases lay between the germline ends. Germline CDR1 reads PRHDT; CDR2 reads FYEKMQ (reference sequence). The CDR3 runs 17 residues. The CDR3 DNA is TGTGCCAGCAGCTTAGGTCGGTTGTCGCCGGGGAATCAGCCCCAGCATTTT. Its translation is CASSLGRLSPGNQPQHF.

CDR3 DNA sequence: TGTGCCAGCAGCTCCGACTGGGCGGACACTGAAGCTTTCTTT. This sequence encodes CASSSDWADTEAFF. This chain links TRBV5-5 with TRBJ1-1; D call uncertain. The germline gives CDR1 SGHKS, CDR2 YYEKEE (reference sequence). The CDR3 extends over 14 amino acids. Trimming cost V 3 bases and J 3 bases, with 12 bases left between them.

J is TRBJ2-3 and V is TRBV7-9, with 8 bases that match TRBD2. The CDR3 loop spans 13 amino acids. CDR1 SEHNR and CDR2 FQNEAQ come from the germline V gene (reference sequence). The junction had 2 bases not matched to a gene; V was cut back by 5 bases and J by 4 bases. CDR3 coding DNA: TGTGCCAGCAGCCGGGGGGGAGCAGATACGCAGTATTTT. This gives the protein CASSRGGADTQYF.

This clonotype was observed a few times. The chain joins TRBV4-1 to TRBJ2-3, with 7 bases fitting TRBD1. Per germline, CDR1 MGHRA and CDR2 YSYEKL. V lost 0 bases to trimming and J lost 1 base; unmatched junction nucleotides: 4. The CDR3 loop spans 16 amino acids. CDR3 coding DNA: TGCGCCAGCAGCCAAGATAACAGGGGCGGCACAGATACGCAGTATTTT. As protein: CASSQDNRGGTDTQYF.

This clonotype was detected only a few times. The chain uses TRBV18 and TRBJ2-6; TRBD1 matches 9 bases. V lost 3 bases to trimming and J lost 2 bases; unmatched junction nucleotides: 8. Germline-derived CDR1 and CDR2 are KGHSH and LQKENI. The CDR3 consists of 18 residues. CDR3 in amino acids: CASSPSGDRVAGANVLTF. For the CDR3, the DNA is TGTGCCAGCTCACCCTCCGGGGACAGGGTAGCTGGGGCCAACGTCCTGACTTTC.

The chain uses TRBV5-1 and TRBJ1-1; 8 bases match TRBD1. V lost 0 bases, J lost 6 bases, and 4 bases stayed unmatched. The CDR3 contains 14 residues. Germline lookup yields CDR1 SGHRS and CDR2 YFSETQ. CDR3 region: CASSLVQGAAEAFF. The CDR3 bases are TGCGCCAGCAGCTTGGTCCAGGGGGCGGCTGAAGCTTTCTTT.

The chain is built from TRBV7-2 and TRBJ2-3; 8 bases map to TRBD2. The J segment lost 4 bases and the V segment lost 4 bases, leaving 16 bases of the junction unmatched. Germline-derived CDR1 and CDR2 are SGHTA and FQGNSA. The CDR3 consists of 18 residues. This CDR3 reads CASSSGGAHWRFPDTQYF. The CDR3 DNA reads as TGTGCCAGCAGCTCCGGGGGGGCCCATTGGAGATTCCCAGATACGCAGTATTTT.

The V call is TRBV18, the J call TRBJ1-5; no clear D gene. V lost 4 bases and J lost 2, with 12 bases in between. Germline V gives CDR1 KGHSH, CDR2 LQKENI. This CDR3 comprises 15 residues. The CDR3 sequence is CASSQGFAGNQPQHF. The CDR3 nucleotides read TGTGCCAGCTCACAGGGTTTTGCCGGCAATCAGCCCCAGCATTTT.

This chain connects TRBV6-2 or TRBV6-3 to TRBJ2-1; D tentatively fits TRBD1 or TRBD2 (5 bases each). V lost 6 bases, J lost 5 bases, and 20 bases lay in between. This CDR3 comprises 16 residues. Germline CDR1 and CDR2: MNHEY and SVGEGT. The CDR3 DNA is TGTGCCAGCAGCGGCGGTCCAAACCGAGGGGACAATGAGCAGTTCTTC. Protein product: CASSGGPNRGDNEQFF.

The V gene is TRBV7-2, the J gene TRBJ1-1; D perhaps matches TRBD1 (5 bases). Trimming took off 11 bases at V and 0 bases at J, with 13 bases between the two ends. Per germline, CDR1 SGHTA and CDR2 FQGNSA. The CDR3 is 13 residues long. The DNA of the CDR3 is TGTGCCGTGCGACAGAGATTGAACACTGAAGCTTTCTTT. Protein sequence: CAVRQRLNTEAFF.

This clonotype was picked up one time. The chain uses TRBV23-1 and TRBJ2-7, with a weak D call TRBD2 (7 bases). Being an ORF, TRBV23-1 has a function that is uncertain. This CDR3 has 16 residues. V was cut by 6 bases and J by 7 bases, with 25 bases left in between. The CDR3: CASSRWGGARFGEQYF. Here the CDR3 DNA reads TGCGCCAGCAGCCGTTGGGGGGGGGCACGTTTCGGGGAGCAGTACTTC.

In regard to this clonotype: The germline gene is not matched at one end of the junction; a read error may be the cause. The genes are TRBV5-1 and TRBJ2-1; 7 nucleotides match TRBD2. This CDR3 contains 15 residues. Germline CDR1 and CDR2: SGHRS and YFSETQ. The CDR3 protein is CDSSLGGLTYNEQFF. CDR3 coding DNA: TGCGACAGCAGCTTGGGAGGGTTAACCTACAATGAGCAGTTCTTC. Using reference TRBV5-1 and TRBJ2-1 for the parts outside the CDR3, the full variable domain is KAGVTQTPRYLIKTRGQQVTLSCSPISGHRSVSWYQQTPGQGLQFLFEYFSETQRNKGNFPGRFSGRQFSNSRSEMNVSTLELGDSALYLCDSSLGGLTYNEQFFGPGTRLTVL.

V and J are TRBV6-2 or TRBV6-3 and TRBJ2-7, with D perhaps matching TRBD1 (7 bases). The CDR3 is made up of 14 amino acids. Germline V gives CDR1 MNHEY, CDR2 SVGEGT. The ends were cut back, 2 bases at V and 5 bases at J, with 13 bases in the middle. This chain's CDR3 is CASSYGGGGNEQYF. The CDR3 nucleotides read TGTGCCAGCAGTTACGGAGGAGGGGGCAACGAGCAGTACTTC.

A note on this clonotype: Its ends do not fully match the called genes, so a read error is possible. The chain carries TRBV29-1 and TRBJ1-1; D gene ambiguous. The CDR3 is made up of 13 amino acids. In germline, CDR1 is SQVTM, CDR2 ANQGSEA. CDR3 residues: CSVVRPLNTETFF. CDR3 nucleotide sequence: TGCAGCGTTGTTCGACCATTGAACACTGAAACTTTCTTT.

This sequence joins TRBV2 and TRBJ2-3; D possibly corresponds to TRBD2 (5 bases). Germline CDR1 is SNHLY and CDR2 is FYNNEI. The ends were cut back, 4 bases at V and 8 bases at J, with 7 bases in the middle. The CDR3 has 11 amino acids. The CDR3 loop reads CASSVAGTQYF. Here the CDR3 DNA reads TGTGCCAGCAGTGTGGCGGGTACGCAGTATTTT.

V usage is TRBV6-2 or TRBV6-3 and J usage is TRBJ1-2; D is uncertain. CDR1 MNHEY and CDR2 SVGEGT come from the germline V gene. CDR3 length equals 15 residues. Trimming left V 0 bases short and J 5 bases short, with 13 bases between. The CDR3 region is CASSYSTRAEYGYTF. CDR3 in DNA: TGTGCCAGCAGTTACTCGACGAGGGCAGAGTATGGCTACACCTTC.

The V call is TRBV20-1, the J call TRBJ2-7; the D gene is possibly TRBD1 (6 bases). This CDR3 has 14 residues. Trimming pared 2 bases from V and 3 bases from J, leaving 14 bases between. Looked up from germline, CDR1 is DFQATT and CDR2 is SNEGSKA (reference sequence). CDR3 coding DNA: TGCAGTGCTAGAATATCGGGACAAAACTACGAGCAGTACTTC. Residues: CSARISGQNYEQYF.

The gene calls are TRBV12-3 or TRBV12-4 and TRBJ2-3; 11 nucleotides match TRBD1. The CDR3 is made up of 15 amino acids. V shed 6 bases and J 5 bases; nucleotides not matched to a gene: 7. CDR3 bases: TGTGCCAGCAGACGAGGGACAGGGGGTCGAGATACGCAGTATTTT. Amino acid sequence: CASRRGTGGRDTQYF.

The rearrangement uses TRBV30 and TRBJ1-1; D uncertain. Germline V lookup: CDR1 GTSNPN, CDR2 SVGIG (reference sequence). The CDR3 has 15 residues. V was cut by 0 bases and J by 3 bases, with 14 bases left in between. The CDR3 reads CAWSVLPFGDTEAFF. The CDR3 DNA follows: TGTGCCTGGAGTGTACTCCCCTTTGGCGACACTGAAGCTTTCTTT.

In this sample, this clonotype turned up a few times. This chain uses TRBV2 with TRBJ2-1; D gene uncertain. Trimming took 8 bases from V and 0 from J, leaving 11 bases between them. Per germline, CDR1 SNHLY and CDR2 FYNNEI. This CDR3 spans 14 amino acids. This chain's CDR3 is CASQDPSSYNEQFF. CDR3 sequence (DNA): TGTGCCAGCCAAGACCCCAGCTCCTACAATGAGCAGTTCTTC. The full variable domain, in which reference TRBV2 and TRBJ2-1 provide the parts outside the CDR3, is EPEVTQTPSHQVTQMGQEVILRCVPISNHLYFYWYRQILGQKVEFLVSFYNNEISEKSEIFDDQFSVERPDGSNFTLKIRSTKLEDSAMYFCASQDPSSYNEQFFGPGTRLTVL.

The chain recombines TRBV7-9 with TRBJ1-1; D is possibly TRBD1 (6 bases). This CDR3 has 15 amino acids. V gave up 5 bases and J gave up 2 bases, with 15 bases separating them. The V gene's germline CDR1 is SEHNR and CDR2 FQNEAQ (reference sequence). CDR3 coding DNA: TGTGCCAGCAGCCAAGTGACAGGAATTAACACTGAAGCTTTCTTT. Translating gives CASSQVTGINTEAFF. The full variable domain, in which reference TRBV7-9 and TRBJ1-1 provide the parts outside the CDR3, is DTGVSQNPRHKITKRGQNVTFRCDPISEHNRLYWYRQTLGQGPEFLTYFQNEAQLEKSRLLSDRFSAERPKGSFSTLEIQRTEQGDSAMYLCASSQVTGINTEAFFGQGTRLTVV.